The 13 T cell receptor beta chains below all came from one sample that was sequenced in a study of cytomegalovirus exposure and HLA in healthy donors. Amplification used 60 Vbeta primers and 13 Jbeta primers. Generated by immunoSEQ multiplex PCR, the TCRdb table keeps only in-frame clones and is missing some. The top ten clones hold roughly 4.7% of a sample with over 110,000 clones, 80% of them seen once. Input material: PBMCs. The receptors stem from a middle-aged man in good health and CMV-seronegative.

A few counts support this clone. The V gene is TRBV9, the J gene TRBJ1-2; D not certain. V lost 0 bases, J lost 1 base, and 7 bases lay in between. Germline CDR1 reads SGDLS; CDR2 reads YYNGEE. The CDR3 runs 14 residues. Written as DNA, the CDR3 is TGTGCCAGCAGCGTAGGCAGGTTTAACTATGGCTACACCTTC. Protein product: CASSVGRFNYGYTF.

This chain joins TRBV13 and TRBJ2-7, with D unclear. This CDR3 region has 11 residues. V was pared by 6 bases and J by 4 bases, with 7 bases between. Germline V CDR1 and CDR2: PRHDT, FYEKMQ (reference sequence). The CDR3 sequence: CASSQKYEQYF. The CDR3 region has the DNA TGTGCCAGCAGTCAGAAGTACGAGCAGTACTTC. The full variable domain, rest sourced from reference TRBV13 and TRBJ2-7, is AAGVIQSPRHLIKEKRETATLKCYPIPRHDTVYWYQQGPGQDPQFLISFYEKMQSDKGSIPDRFSAQQFSDYHSELNMSSLELGDSALYFCASSQKYEQYFGPGTRLTVT.

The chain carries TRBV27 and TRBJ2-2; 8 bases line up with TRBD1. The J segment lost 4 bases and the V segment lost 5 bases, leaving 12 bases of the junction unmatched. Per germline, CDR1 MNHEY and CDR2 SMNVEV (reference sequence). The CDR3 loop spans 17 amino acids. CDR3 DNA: TGTGCCAGCAGTCTCGATCCAGGGGGCCCGACCACCGGGGAGCTGTTTTTT. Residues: CASSLDPGGPTTGELFF.

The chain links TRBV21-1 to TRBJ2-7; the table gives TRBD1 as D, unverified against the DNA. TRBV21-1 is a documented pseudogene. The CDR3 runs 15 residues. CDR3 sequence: CASSKEAGVSYEQYF. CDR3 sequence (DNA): TGTGCCAGCAGCAAAGAGGCAGGGGTCTCCTACGAGCAGTACTTC.

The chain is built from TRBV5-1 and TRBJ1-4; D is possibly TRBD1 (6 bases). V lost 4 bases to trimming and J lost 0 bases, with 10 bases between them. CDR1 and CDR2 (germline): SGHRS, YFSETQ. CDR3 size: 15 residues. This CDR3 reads CASSRQAATNEKLFF. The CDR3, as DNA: TGCGCCAGCAGCAGACAGGCTGCAACTAATGAAAAACTGTTTTTT.

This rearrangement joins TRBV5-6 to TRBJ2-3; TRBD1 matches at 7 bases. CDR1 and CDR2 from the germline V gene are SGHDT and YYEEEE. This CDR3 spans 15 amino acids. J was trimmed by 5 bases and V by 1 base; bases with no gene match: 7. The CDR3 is CASSLRGGSGDTQYF. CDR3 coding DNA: TGTGCCAGCAGCTTGAGAGGGGGCAGTGGAGATACGCAGTATTTT.

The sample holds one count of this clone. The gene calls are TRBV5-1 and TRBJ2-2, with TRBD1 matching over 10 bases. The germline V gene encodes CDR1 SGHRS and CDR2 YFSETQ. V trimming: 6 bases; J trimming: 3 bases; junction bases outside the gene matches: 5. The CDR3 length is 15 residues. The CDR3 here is CASNPGTGDTGELFF. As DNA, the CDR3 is TGCGCCAGCAACCCCGGGACAGGGGACACCGGGGAGCTGTTTTTT.

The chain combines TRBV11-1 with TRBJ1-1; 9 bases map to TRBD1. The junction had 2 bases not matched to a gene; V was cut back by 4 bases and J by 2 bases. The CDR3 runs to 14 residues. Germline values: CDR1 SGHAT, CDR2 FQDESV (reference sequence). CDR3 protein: CASSWGQGNTEAFF. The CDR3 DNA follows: TGTGCCAGCAGCTGGGGACAGGGCAACACTGAAGCTTTCTTT.

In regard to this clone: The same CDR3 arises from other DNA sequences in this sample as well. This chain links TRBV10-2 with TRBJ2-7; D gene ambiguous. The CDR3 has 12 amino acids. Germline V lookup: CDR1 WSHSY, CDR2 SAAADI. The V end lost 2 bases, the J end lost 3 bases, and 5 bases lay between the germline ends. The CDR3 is CASSEGGYEQYF. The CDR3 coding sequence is TGCGCCAGCAGTGAGGGCGGCTACGAGCAGTACTTC.

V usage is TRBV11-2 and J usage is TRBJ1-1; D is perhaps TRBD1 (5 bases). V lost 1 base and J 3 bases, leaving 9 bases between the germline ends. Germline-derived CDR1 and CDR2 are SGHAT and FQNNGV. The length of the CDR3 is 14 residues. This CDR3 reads CASSLVGGDTEAFF. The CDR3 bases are TGTGCCAGCAGCTTAGTTGGGGGGGACACTGAAGCTTTCTTT.

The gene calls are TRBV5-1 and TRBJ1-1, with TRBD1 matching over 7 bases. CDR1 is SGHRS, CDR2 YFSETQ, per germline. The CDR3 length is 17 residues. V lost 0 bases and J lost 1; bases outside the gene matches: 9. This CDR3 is CASSLAPQDRANTEAFF. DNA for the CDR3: TGCGCCAGCAGCTTGGCCCCCCAAGACAGGGCGAACACTGAAGCTTTCTTT.

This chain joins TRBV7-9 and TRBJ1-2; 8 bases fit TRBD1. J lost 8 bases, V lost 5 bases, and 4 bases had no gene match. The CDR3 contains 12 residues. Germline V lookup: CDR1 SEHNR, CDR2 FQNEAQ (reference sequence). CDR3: CASSQTGAGYTF. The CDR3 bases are TGTGCCAGCAGCCAGACAGGGGCAGGCTACACCTTC.

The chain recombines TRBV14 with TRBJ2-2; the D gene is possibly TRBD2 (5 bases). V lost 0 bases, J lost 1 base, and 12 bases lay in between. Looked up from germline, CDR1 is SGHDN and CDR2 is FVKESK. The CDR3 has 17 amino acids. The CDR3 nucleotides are TGTGCCAGCAGCCAAGATCTCCCGGGGTTGAACACCGGGGAGCTGTTTTTT. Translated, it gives CASSQDLPGLNTGELFF.